The rows below give T cell receptor beta chains drawn from one sample of a study of cytomegalovirus exposure and HLA in healthy donors. The assay was immunoSEQ multiplex PCR, and TCRdb's table has in-frame clones only and misses some. Of about 120,000 clones listed, under 85% were seen once; the top ten hold roughly 9.8%. The sample taken for sequencing was PBMCs. The receptors originated from a man aged 40-50 years in good health and CMV-seropositive. The conserved cysteine and the conserved F or W are not part of the CDR3 here. Fields, in order: V gene, J gene, CDR3 protein.

>TRBV19|TRBJ1-5
ASSRGANRGYQPQH
>TRBV5-1|TRBJ1-1
ASSLYRALNTEAF
>TRBV2|TRBJ2-6
ASSEGITGSGANVLT
>TRBV2|TRBJ2-1
ASALPVPGYNEQF
>TRBV18|TRBJ2-6
ASSPLLRDRGSGANVLT
>TRBV9|TRBJ1-4
ASSVDAGGVSVEKLF
>TRBV4-2|TRBJ2-5
ASSPAGGLAGFQETQY
>TRBV25-1|TRBJ2-1
ASSDGDWYNEQF
>TRBV7-3|TRBJ2-2
ASSTRTANTGELF
>TRBV11-3|.
ASSLGGDESSYEQY
>TRBV27|TRBJ2-5
ASSPGSPETQY
>TRBV6-1|TRBJ1-5
ASSEASGSGNQPQH
>TRBV5-4|TRBJ1-4
ASTRLGTDEKLF
>TRBV6-1|TRBJ2-1
ASSDPGLLNNEQF
>TRBV5-5|TRBJ1-4
ASSLEGFLGGEKLF
>TRBV6-5|.
ASSYSSLGALYEQY
>TRBV7-6|TRBJ2-1
ASSLSLAGAGEQF
>TRBV27|TRBJ2-1
ASSSHRDSQVYNEQF
>TRBV18|TRBJ1-1
ASSPPFGGAMNTEAF
>TRBV4-3|TRBJ1-2
ASSQSPGTGGYGYT
>TRBV28|TRBJ2-1
ASRRTSGQFNEQF
>TRBV5-1|TRBJ2-6
ASSLVLSGANGLT
>TRBV27|TRBJ1-2
ASSSTGIYGYT
>TRBV5-8|TRBJ1-5
ASSRDMNQPQH
>TRBV18|TRBJ1-3
ASSPGSGSGNTIY
>TRBV6-5|TRBJ2-7
ASSSPDRARYEQY
>TRBV6-5|TRBJ2-7
ASSEYRTYEQY
>TRBV28|TRBJ2-1
ASSLRQGGNEQF
>TRBV28|TRBJ1-6
ASSSGTGNSPLH
>TRBV6-5|TRBJ2-7
ASSYSGTGTEQY
>TRBV11-2|TRBJ2-7
ASSSLAGGLVGEQC
>TRBV10-3|TRBJ1-4
AISAEGTGVEKLF
>TRBV2|TRBJ2-7
ASSPSSYEQY
>TRBV5-1|TRBJ2-7
ASSFGSYEQY
>TRBV2|TRBJ2-1
ASREDTGEQF
>TRBV7-3|TRBJ1-1
ASSLGAGSVAF
>TRBV7-9|TRBJ1-5
ASSLTTSTQPQH
>TRBV10-3|TRBJ2-1
AIGGGQGAVYNEQF
>TRBV19|TRBJ2-7
ASSIEGLAGGPCEQY
>TRBV5-1|TRBJ2-3
ASSSTTGVEDTQY
>TRBV6-5|TRBJ1-1
ASSYSVRGGGTEAF
>TRBV4-1|TRBJ1-1
ASSLNRGDTEAF
>TRBV5-1|TRBJ2-3
ASSLFPSDTQY
>TRBV29-1|TRBJ2-5
SVAASGGEETQY
>TRBV6-5|TRBJ1-1
ASRRDRWGGEAF
>TRBV11-2|TRBJ1-1
ASSWTGTFNTEAF
>TRBV7-3|TRBJ1-6
ASSLFPRDINSPLH
>TRBV28|TRBJ2-3
ASSRDTAFRLDTQY
>TRBV9|TRBJ2-7
ASSVASLEGEGEQY
>TRBV28|TRBJ2-7
ASSRTDTRTYEQY
>TRBV6-5|TRBJ1-5
ATSDRNSNQPQH
>TRBV5-1|TRBJ2-3
ASSLIPSGVSTDTQY
>TRBV28|.
ASSLLGTGTYEQY
>TRBV5-1|TRBJ2-5
ASSLSGGYQETQY
>TRBV5-1|TRBJ1-1
ASSLNPKMSTEAF
>TRBV27|TRBJ2-1
ASTIKQGPIYNEQF
>TRBV14|TRBJ2-3
ASSRFGHSNWGTDTQY
>TRBV28|TRBJ2-6
ASSLLFSGANVLT